This entry describes one T cell receptor beta chain. Its cognate antigen is unknown. This sample was included in a study of long-term antiretroviral therapy in people with HIV. General study findings and limits: On ART adherence, viral resistance or therapy changes, no data were available.

CDR3 length: 15 amino acids. The germline V gene has CDR1 SGDLS and CDR2 YYNGEE. The V end was cut by 2 bases, the J end by 0 bases, with 8 bases between. A v3.0 immunoSEQ assay was performed at survey level. Sequencing used immunoSEQ multiplex PCR; TCRdb keeps in-frame clones, though not all of them. The sample lists approximately 31,000 clones, around 90% seen once, with 13% in the top ten. The genes are TRBV9 and TRBJ1-4; D is possibly TRBD1 (5 bases). This sample comprised unsorted PBMCs, obtained 1.1 years after starting antiretroviral therapy. This clonotype was obtained from a man aged 18 to 30 with HIV. The CDR3 DNA sequence: TGTGCCAGCAGCGTGGGGGGGTCAACTAATGAAAAACTGTTTTTT. Residues: CASSVGGSTNEKLFF. The variable domain in full, with the rest retrieved from reference TRBV9 and TRBJ1-4, is DSGVTQTPKHLITATGQRVTLRCSPRSGDLSVYWYQQSLDQGLQFLIQYYNGEERAKGNILERFSAQQFPDLHSELNLSSLELGDSALYFCASSVGGSTNEKLFFGSGTQLSVL.